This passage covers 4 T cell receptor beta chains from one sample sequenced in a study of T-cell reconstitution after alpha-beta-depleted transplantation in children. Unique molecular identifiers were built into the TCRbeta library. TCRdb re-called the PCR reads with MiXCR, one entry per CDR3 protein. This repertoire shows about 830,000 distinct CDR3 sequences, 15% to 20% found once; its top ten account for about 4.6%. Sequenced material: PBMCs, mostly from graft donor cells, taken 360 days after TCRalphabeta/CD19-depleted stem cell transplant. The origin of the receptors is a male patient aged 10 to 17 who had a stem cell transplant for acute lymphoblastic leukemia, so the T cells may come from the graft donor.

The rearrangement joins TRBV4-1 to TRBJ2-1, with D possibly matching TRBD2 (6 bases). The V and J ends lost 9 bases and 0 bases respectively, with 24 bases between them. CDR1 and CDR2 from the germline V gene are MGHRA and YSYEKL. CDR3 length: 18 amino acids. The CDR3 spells CASRAPAGTFSSYNEQFF. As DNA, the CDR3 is TGCGCCAGTAGGGCCCCAGCCGGGACTTTCAGCTCCTACAATGAGCAGTTCTTC.

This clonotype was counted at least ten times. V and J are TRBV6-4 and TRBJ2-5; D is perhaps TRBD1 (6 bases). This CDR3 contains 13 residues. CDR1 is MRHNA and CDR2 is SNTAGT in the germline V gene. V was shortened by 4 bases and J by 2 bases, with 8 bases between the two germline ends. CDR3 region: CASSADSQETQYF. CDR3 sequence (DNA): TGTGCCAGCAGTGCGGACAGTCAAGAGACCCAGTACTTC.

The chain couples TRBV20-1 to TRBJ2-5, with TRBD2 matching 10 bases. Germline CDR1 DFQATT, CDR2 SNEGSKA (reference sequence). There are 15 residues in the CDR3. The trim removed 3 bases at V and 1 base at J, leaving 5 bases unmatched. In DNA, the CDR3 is TGCAGTGCTAGGGGGAGCGGGAGGGGCCAAGAGACCCAGTACTTC. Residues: CSARGSGRGQETQYF.

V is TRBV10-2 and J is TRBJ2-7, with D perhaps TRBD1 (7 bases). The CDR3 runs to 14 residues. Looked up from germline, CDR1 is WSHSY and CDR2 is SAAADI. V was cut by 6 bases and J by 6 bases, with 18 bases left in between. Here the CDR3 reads CASRKQGRRIEQYF. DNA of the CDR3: TGCGCCAGCAGGAAACAGGGGAGGAGGATCGAGCAGTACTTC.